Listed below are T cell receptor beta chains from one sample, sequenced in a study of spatial heterogeneity in lung cancer. TCRdb ran MiXCR on the 5' RACE reads and lists one entry per CDR3 protein. The sample lists 9,000 to 13,000 distinct CDR3 sequences, approximately 24% seen once, with less than 40% in the top ten. Material: PBMCs, obtained at surgery. These receptors were collected from a female donor with early-stage non-small cell lung cancer. Each CDR3 is given with its conserved first and last residue. A D gene is named only where the DNA matches it firmly. Size is stated for part of the rows, as once, few or many counts, or as a class when the clone is expanded.

clone_size,v_call,d_call,j_call,cdr3_nt,cdr3_aa
.,TRBV5-1,TRBD1,TRBJ2-1,TGCGCCAGCAGCTCGGGACAGGGTACGACCCGCGGGTACAATGAGCAGTTCTTC,CASSSGQGTTRGYNEQFF
few,TRBV4-3,.,TRBJ1-6,TGCGCCAGCAGCCAAGACGGGAGCGGGGGAAAGAATTCACCCCTCCACTTT,CASSQDGSGGKNSPLHF
.,TRBV18,.,TRBJ2-7,TGTGCCAGCTCACCATTCGCCTACGAGCAGTACTTC,CASSPFAYEQYF
many,TRBV6-5,TRBD1,TRBJ2-2,TGTGCCAGCAGTTACGACAGGGGGGACACCGGGGAGCTGTTTTTT,CASSYDRGDTGELFF
.,TRBV5-1,TRBD1,TRBJ1-4,TGCGCCAGCAGCCTCGGACAGGATAATGAAAAACTGTTTTTT,CASSLGQDNEKLFF
.,TRBV13,TRBD2,TRBJ2-3,TGTGCCAGCAGCTCTGGGACTAGTTGGGGAGATACGCAGTATTTT,CASSSGTSWGDTQYF
.,TRBV3-1,TRBD2,TRBJ2-7,TGTGCCACACGCGGGAGGGGCCCTTCCTACGAGCAGTACTTC,CATRGRGPSYEQYF
medium-sized,TRBV10-3,TRBD1,TRBJ1-2,TGTGCCATCCAGGGCGGGACAGGGACTCCCCTGGACTATGGCTACACCTTC,CAIQGGTGTPLDYGYTF
.,TRBV7-9,.,TRBJ1-1,TGTGCCAGCAGCCCCATTTCGAACACTGAAGCTTTCTTT,CASSPISNTEAFF
.,TRBV12-3/TRBV12-4,.,TRBJ2-7,TGTGCCAGCAACCAAGGGGGACGGCCGACCTACGAGCAGTACTTC,CASNQGGRPTYEQYF
many,TRBV7-9,.,TRBJ1-1,TGTGCCAGCAGTTTGCGAAGGACACAGAACACTGAAGCTTTCTTT,CASSLRRTQNTEAFF
few,TRBV20-1,TRBD1,TRBJ1-3,TGCAGTGCGTCTACAGGGGTATCTGGAAACACCATATATTTT,CSASTGVSGNTIYF
medium-sized,TRBV6-5,TRBD1,TRBJ1-1,TGTGCCAGCAGTTACTCACAGGGGGCTCTTGAAGCTTTCTTT,CASSYSQGALEAFF
medium-sized,TRBV5-4,TRBD2,TRBJ2-7,TGTGCCAGCAGCTTGGATAGCGGGTCTGCCTACGAGCAGTACTTC,CASSLDSGSAYEQYF
.,TRBV28,.,TRBJ2-2,TGTGCCAGCAGTTTAGAAATGAGGGCGCGAACCGGGGAGCTGTTTTTT,CASSLEMRARTGELFF
few,TRBV6-2/TRBV6-3,TRBD2,TRBJ2-1,TGTGCCAGCAGCCTAGCGGGAGGGCCCTCCAATGAGCAGTTCTTC,CASSLAGGPSNEQFF
few,TRBV7-2,.,TRBJ1-2,TGTGCCAGCAGACCTCCAGGGTTAGCTAACTATGGCTACACCTTC,CASRPPGLANYGYTF